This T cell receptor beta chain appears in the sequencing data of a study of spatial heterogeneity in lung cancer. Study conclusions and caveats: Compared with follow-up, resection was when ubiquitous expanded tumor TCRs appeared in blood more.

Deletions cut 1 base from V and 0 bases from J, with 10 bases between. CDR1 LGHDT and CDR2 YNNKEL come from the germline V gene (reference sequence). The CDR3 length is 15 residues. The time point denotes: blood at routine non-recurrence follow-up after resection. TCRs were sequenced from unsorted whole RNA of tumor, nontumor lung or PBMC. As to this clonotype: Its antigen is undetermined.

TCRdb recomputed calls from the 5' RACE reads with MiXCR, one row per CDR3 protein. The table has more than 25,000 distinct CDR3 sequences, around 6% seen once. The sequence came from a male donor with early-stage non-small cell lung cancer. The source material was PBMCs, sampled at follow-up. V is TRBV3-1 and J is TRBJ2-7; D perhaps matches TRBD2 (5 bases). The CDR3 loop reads CASSQVTGSSYEQYF. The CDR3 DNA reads TGTGCCAGCAGCCAAGTCACGGGAAGCTCCTACGAGCAGTACTTC.